This T cell receptor (beta chain) was identified in a study of blood T cell repertoires in COVID-19. Study in general: Sites across the United States, Italy and Spain contributed samples from acute and convalescent COVID-19.

Sequencing was performed with immunoSEQ multiplex PCR; in TCRdb, only in-frame clones are kept and a portion is missing. The data contain some 400,000 clones, around 87% of them singletons. The specimen sequenced was peripheral blood. This TCR derives from a woman in her sixties or seventies with COVID-19, enrolled during active disease.

CDR3 sequence reads: CASSRSGGNAYGYTF. CDR3 DNA sequence: TGTGCCAGCAGCCGCTCAGGGGGCAACGCCTATGGCTACACCTTC. V and J are TRBV14 and TRBJ1-2; 8 bases align to TRBD1. Germline CDR1 SGHDN, CDR2 FVKESK. With V trimmed by 4 bases and J by 4 bases, 8 bases remained unmatched. This CDR3 has 15 residues.